These 27 T cell receptor beta chains share one sample of origin, sequenced in a study of graft-versus-host responses after intestinal transplantation. Sequenced by immunoSEQ multiplex PCR; TCRdb stores in-frame clones only, minus some. The data hold just under 100,000 clones, with 75% to 95% observed a single time. Specimen: PBMCs, collected roughly 450 days after intestinal transplant. The source of these receptors is a human patient who received an intestinal transplant, so some T cells may come from the graft donor.

The chain couples TRBV4-2 to TRBJ2-5, with TRBD2 identical over 7 bases. The end of the DNA is better explained by TRBJ2-7, so the J call may be wrong. This CDR3 contains 16 residues. CDR1 and CDR2 (germline): LGHNA, YNFKEQ. Here the CDR3 reads CASSQDMGGGSYEQYF. The CDR3, as DNA: TGTGCCAGCAGCCAAGATATGGGGGGGGGCTCCTACGAGCAGTACTTC.

The rearrangement joins TRBV4-1 to TRBJ1-3; 7 nucleotides align to TRBD1. Germline V gives CDR1 MGHRA, CDR2 YSYEKL. The CDR3 is made up of 14 amino acids. Germline trimming cut 5 bases from V and 4 bases from J; bases unmatched to any gene: 5. The CDR3 coding sequence is TGCGCCAGCAGCGCCCGACAGGGCGGAAACACCATATATTTT. It encodes CASSARQGGNTIYF.

This chain connects TRBV18 to TRBJ2-3; a possible D gene is TRBD2 (5 bases). The CDR3 covers 14 residues. V gave up 3 bases and J gave up 1 base, with 8 bases separating them. Germline V CDR1 and CDR2: KGHSH, LQKENI. The DNA of the CDR3 is TGTGCCAGCTCACCGTCGAGGGGCACAGATACGCAGTATTTT. Translated: CASSPSRGTDTQYF.

The rearrangement links TRBV13 to TRBJ1-1; TRBD1 aligns across 7 bases. The V gene end was trimmed by 4 bases and the J gene end by 6 bases; junction bases not matched to a gene: 8. The CDR3 is made up of 14 amino acids. Germline assignment: CDR1 PRHDT and CDR2 FYEKMQ (reference sequence). This CDR3 reads CASSSHQGGAEAFF. CDR3 sequence (DNA): TGTGCCAGCAGCTCCCATCAGGGGGGAGCTGAAGCTTTCTTT.

This clone was detected only once. V is TRBV11-2 and J is TRBJ2-1; TRBD2 agrees at 12 bases. The germline V gene encodes CDR1 SGHAT and CDR2 FQNNGV. V shed 5 bases, J shed 6 bases, and the junction held 14 bases outside the gene matches. CDR3 length: 18 amino acids. This CDR3 is CASSLTPLTSGGTNEQFF. DNA of the CDR3: TGTGCCAGCAGCCTGACCCCCCTCACTAGCGGGGGGACCAATGAGCAGTTCTTC.

The rearrangement links TRBV29-1 to TRBJ1-2, with D uncertain. The CDR3 consists of 14 residues. The germline V and J ends were trimmed by 2 bases and 1 base, with 11 bases remaining between them. Germline V lookup: CDR1 SQVTM, CDR2 ANQGSEA. The CDR3 here is CSVEPDIFNYGYTF. The CDR3 DNA sequence: TGCAGCGTTGAACCTGATATATTTAACTATGGCTACACCTTC.

This chain connects TRBV9 to TRBJ1-3; TRBD1 is a possible D gene (5 bases). V gave up 3 bases and J gave up 4 bases, with 8 bases separating them. The CDR3 has 13 residues. In germline, CDR1 is SGDLS, CDR2 YYNGEE. The CDR3, as DNA: TGTGCCAGCAGCGCAGGGTGGGGAAACACCATATATTTT. Translation: CASSAGWGNTIYF.

The CDR3 is CASSQGQGETDTQYF. The CDR3 coding sequence is TGTGCCAGCAGCCAAGGCCAGGGGGAAACAGATACGCAGTATTTT. The V call is TRBV4-2, the J call TRBJ2-3; 7 bases fit TRBD1. The CDR3 is 15 amino acids. CDR1 and CDR2 from the germline V gene are LGHNA and YNFKEQ. The V segment lost 1 base and the J segment 3 bases; nucleotides outside the gene matches: 4.

This rearrangement joins TRBV6-4 to TRBJ1-5, with a weak D call TRBD1 (5 bases). This CDR3 has 14 residues. V lost 4 bases, J lost 6 bases, and 13 bases lay in between. Germline-derived CDR1 and CDR2 are MRHNA and SNTAGT. CDR3 residues: CASSAGEAVQPQHF. The CDR3 DNA follows: TGTGCCAGCAGTGCGGGGGAGGCTGTTCAGCCCCAGCATTTT.

This chain uses TRBV19 with TRBJ1-1, with 8 bases fitting TRBD1. This CDR3 region has 16 residues. CDR1 is LNHDA, CDR2 SQIVND, per germline (reference sequence). V lost 5 bases and J lost 1; bases outside the gene matches: 9. The CDR3 DNA follows: TGTGCCAGTAGTCCGACAGGGGCCCCTCCGAACACTGAAGCTTTCTTT. Its translation is CASSPTGAPPNTEAFF. The full variable domain, completed using reference TRBV19 and TRBJ1-1, is DGGITQSPKYLFRKEGQNVTLSCEQNLNHDAMYWYRQDPGQGLRLIYYSQIVNDFQKGDIAEGYSVSREKKESFPLTVTSAQKNPTAFYLCASSPTGAPPNTEAFFGQGTRLTVV.

The V and J genes are TRBV4-1 and TRBJ1-5; D is possibly TRBD1 (6 bases). Germline V gives CDR1 MGHRA, CDR2 YSYEKL. Trimming cost V 1 base and J 6 bases, with 13 bases left between them. The CDR3 loop spans 15 amino acids. This CDR3 is CASSQGYRVGQPQHF. In DNA, the CDR3 is TGCGCCAGCAGCCAAGGGTACAGGGTCGGTCAGCCCCAGCATTTT.

J is TRBJ1-1 and V is TRBV9; D remains unclear. Germline CDR1 reads SGDLS; CDR2 reads YYNGEE. Deletions cut 2 bases from V and 4 bases from J, with 9 bases between. The CDR3 totals 13 residues. The CDR3 DNA follows: TGTGCCAGCAGCGTGAGTAGGAGCACTGAAGCTTTCTTT. This codes for CASSVSRSTEAFF.

The genes are TRBV5-6 and TRBJ2-2; TRBD1 matches 8 bases. Looked up from germline, CDR1 is SGHDT and CDR2 is YYEEEE. This CDR3 region has 15 residues. Trimming removed 5 bases from V and 2 bases from J; junction bases left unmatched: 5. The CDR3 loop is CASSSGTGNTGELFF. The DNA for the CDR3 is TGTGCCAGCAGTTCTGGGACAGGCAACACCGGGGAGCTGTTTTTT.

This chain links TRBV19 with TRBJ2-2; 10 nucleotides align to TRBD1. The germline V gene encodes CDR1 LNHDA and CDR2 SQIVND (reference sequence). The CDR3 has 16 residues. The junction had 5 bases not matched to a gene; V was cut back by 4 bases and J by 3 bases. For the CDR3, the DNA is TGTGCCAGTAGTACACGGACAGGGGGTTACACCGGGGAGCTGTTTTTT. Its protein product is CASSTRTGGYTGELFF.

The chain employs TRBV10-2 and TRBJ2-5; D gene uncertain. The last part of the DNA fits TRBJ2-7 better; the J call may be wrong. Per the germline V gene, CDR1 is WSHSY and CDR2 is SAAADI. This CDR3 comprises 10 residues. The CDR3 DNA follows: TGCGCCAGCAGTGTTGGCGAGCAGTACTTC. Protein sequence: CASSVGEQYF.

CDR3 amino acids: CASGLAGVTDTQYF. As DNA, the CDR3 is TGCGCCAGCGGACTAGCGGGGGTCACAGATACGCAGTATTTT. The chain employs TRBV10-2 and TRBJ2-3; 13 nucleotides align to TRBD2. The V and J ends lost 8 bases and 2 bases, in that order; junction bases with no gene match: 1. The CDR3 sequence is 14 residues long. Looked up from germline, CDR1 is WSHSY and CDR2 is SAAADI.

This chain joins TRBV4-1 and TRBJ2-1; 12 bases agree with TRBD2. The V gene end was trimmed by 2 bases and the J gene end by 5 bases; junction bases not matched to a gene: 4. The V gene's germline CDR1 is MGHRA and CDR2 YSYEKL. This CDR3 has 16 amino acids. The CDR3 loop is CASSQPSGGANNEQFF. Written as DNA, the CDR3 is TGCGCCAGCAGCCAACCTAGCGGGGGGGCGAACAATGAGCAGTTCTTC.

As regards this clone: Other DNA sequences in this specimen translate into the identical CDR3. The genes are TRBV5-6 and TRBJ1-5, with D unresolved. Trimming removed 0 bases at V and 6 bases at J, with 4 bases between. The CDR3 runs to 12 residues. Germline CDR1 is SGHDT and CDR2 is YYEEEE. CDR3 residues: CASSLGVQPQHF. The CDR3 DNA sequence: TGTGCCAGCAGCTTGGGGGTTCAGCCCCAGCATTTT.

The genes are TRBV2 and TRBJ2-7, with a tentative D call TRBD2 (6 bases). V lost 7 bases to trimming and J lost 4 bases, with 23 bases between them. Germline CDR1 reads SNHLY; CDR2 reads FYNNEI. The CDR3 is made up of 16 amino acids. The CDR3 spells CASIVRPGVEGYEQYF. The CDR3 DNA reads TGTGCCAGCATCGTTCGACCGGGGGTCGAGGGTTACGAGCAGTACTTC.

The chain joins TRBV5-1 to TRBJ2-5, with D maybe TRBD1 (5 bases). The J call could be wrong; TRBJ2-7 is a better fit for the DNA end. This CDR3 is 14 amino acids long. The germline CDR1 and CDR2 sequences are SGHRS and YFSETQ. CDR3 loop: CASRDQGLGYEQYF. Written as DNA, the CDR3 is TGCGCCAGCAGAGATCAGGGTTTAGGCTACGAGCAGTACTTC.

The chain links TRBV6-5 to TRBJ2-7; D gene ambiguous. The V gene's germline CDR1 is MNHEY and CDR2 SVGAGI. This CDR3 spans 16 amino acids. V dropped 0 bases and J dropped 2 bases, with 14 bases sitting between them. CDR3 region: CASSYSHRSVAYEQYF. Written as DNA, the CDR3 is TGTGCCAGCAGTTACTCGCACCGGTCGGTGGCCTACGAGCAGTACTTC.

This chain connects TRBV7-3 to TRBJ2-1; 12 bases are shared with TRBD2. This CDR3 spans 15 amino acids. The trim removed 3 bases at V and 9 bases at J, leaving 6 bases unmatched. The germline CDR1 and CDR2 sequences are SGHTA and FQGTGA. The CDR3 region has the DNA TGTGCCAGCAGCTTCGCTAGCGGGGGGGCCGTTGAGCAGTTCTTC. This gives the protein CASSFASGGAVEQFF.

The DNA for the CDR3 is TGTGCCAGCAGCGCGACAGGGGAGGGGTACACTGAAGCTTTCTTT. Translation gives CASSATGEGYTEAFF. V is TRBV5-4 and J is TRBJ1-1; 8 positions match TRBD1. V shed 4 bases and J 3 bases; nucleotides not matched to a gene: 8. The CDR3 covers 15 residues. Per germline, CDR1 SGHNT and CDR2 YYREEE (reference sequence).

The V call is TRBV4-2, the J call TRBJ1-1; no clear D gene. Germline V gene lookup returns CDR1 LGHNA and CDR2 YNFKEQ. The germline V and J ends were trimmed by 5 bases and 1 base, with 11 bases remaining between them. The CDR3 sequence is 14 residues long. Written as DNA, the CDR3 is TGTGCCAGCAGCGCATACAGAGCGAACACTGAAGCTTTCTTT. Protein: CASSAYRANTEAFF.

This clone has just a few counts. The CDR3 reads CASSVAGGELFF. The CDR3 DNA is TGTGCCAGCAGCGTAGCGGGCGGGGAGCTGTTTTTT. The chain is built from TRBV9 and TRBJ2-2; D not resolved. The CDR3 is made up of 12 amino acids. CDR1 SGDLS and CDR2 YYNGEE come from the germline V gene. V was cut by 0 bases and J by 7 bases, with 4 bases left in between.

The chain carries TRBV18 and TRBJ1-5; 9 bases align to TRBD1. The germline gives CDR1 KGHSH, CDR2 LQKENI. With V trimmed by 5 bases and J by 7 bases, 6 bases remained unmatched. This CDR3 contains 14 residues. CDR3 in DNA: TGTGCCAGCTCAAGGGACAGGGAGAGGCAGCCCCAGCATTTT. This encodes CASSRDRERQPQHF.

J is TRBJ1-1 and V is TRBV9; the D is unclear. CDR3 size: 16 residues. Germline V gene lookup returns CDR1 SGDLS and CDR2 YYNGEE. Trimming removed 0 bases at V and 8 bases at J, with 20 bases between. CDR3 loop: CASSVAPAAGSREAFF. The CDR3 nucleotides read TGTGCCAGCAGCGTAGCCCCCGCGGCCGGGTCGAGAGAAGCTTTCTTT.